The 18 T cell receptor beta chains presented below share a single source sample, sequenced in a study of Ad26.COV2.S vaccination and SARS-CoV-2 variants. Specified treatment: approximately 18 received Ad26.COV2.S at low or high dose, single or two shots; 5 received placebo; per-sample allocation not given. Each sample was drawn 63 days after the first injection (of vaccine or placebo). TCRdb keeps only in-frame clones here, not all; method: immunoSEQ multiplex PCR. Of about 350,000 clones in the sample, around 89% were seen once. The starting material was peripheral blood, obtained in a trial of Ad26.COV2.S vaccine versus placebo. The receptors derive from a person aged 18-60 years who received the Ad26.COV2.S COVID-19 vaccine or a placebo.

V gene TRBV6-5 combines with J gene TRBJ2-5; tentatively, D is TRBD2 (6 bases). The germline V gene has CDR1 MNHEY and CDR2 SVGAGI. V shed 0 bases and J shed 5 bases, with 16 bases lying between them. This CDR3 comprises 16 residues. CDR3 region: CASSYSGAGSRETQYF. DNA of the CDR3: TGTGCCAGCAGTTACTCCGGGGCGGGGAGTCGGGAGACCCAGTACTTC.

The chain recombines TRBV7-2 with TRBJ2-5; no definite D call. Germline V gene data show CDR1 as SGHTA and CDR2 as FQGNSA. This CDR3 has 14 residues. Trimming left V 0 bases short and J 2 bases short, with 7 bases between. The CDR3 DNA follows: TGTGCCAGCAGCTTAGCTTACAGTCAAGAGACCCAGTACTTC. This gives the protein CASSLAYSQETQYF. Supplemented by reference TRBV7-2 and TRBJ2-5, the full variable domain reads GAGVSQSPSNKVTEKGKDVELRCDPISGHTALYWYRQSLGQGLEFLIYFQGNSAPDKSGLPSDRFSAERTGGSVSTLTIQRTQQEDSAVYLCASSLAYSQETQYFGPGTRLLVL.

The chain carries TRBV5-1 and TRBJ2-3; the match to TRBD2 covers 8 bases. The CDR3 is 16 residues long. Germline V gives CDR1 SGHRS, CDR2 YFSETQ. Trimming removed 3 bases from V and 4 bases from J; junction bases left unmatched: 10. The CDR3 DNA is TGCGCCAGCAGCTCAGGGGCGGGAGGTTTCGCAGATACGCAGTATTTT. Amino acids: CASSSGAGGFADTQYF.

V usage is TRBV30 and J usage is TRBJ2-1, with 9 positions matching TRBD2. V was pared by 3 bases and J by 1 base, with 16 bases of the junction left unmatched. The CDR3 length is 19 residues. Germline V gene data show CDR1 as GTSNPN and CDR2 as SVGIG (reference sequence). The CDR3 region has the DNA TGTGCCTGGAGCGCCTCGAGTAGCGGGAGTGGTAGGTCCTACAATGAGCAGTTCTTC. It encodes CAWSASSSGSGRSYNEQFF. Full variable domain (outside the CDR3, taken from reference TRBV30 and TRBJ2-1): SQTIHQWPATLVQPVGSPLSLECTVEGTSNPNLYWYRQAAGRGLQLLFYSVGIGQISSEVPQNLSASRPQDRQFILSSKKLLLSDSGFYLCAWSASSSGSGRSYNEQFFGPGTRLTVL.

The DNA for the CDR3 is TGCGCCAGCAGCCAAGGCGGTGACGGCCCCTACGAGCAGTACTTC. This encodes CASSQGGDGPYEQYF. This sequence joins TRBV4-1 and TRBJ2-7; D is uncertain. The CDR3 covers 15 residues. Trimming took off 1 base at V and 2 bases at J, with 12 bases between the two ends. Looked up from germline, CDR1 is MGHRA and CDR2 is YSYEKL.

The chain carries TRBV2 and TRBJ2-1; TRBD2 aligns across 12 bases. The CDR3 spans 17 residues. Looked up from germline, CDR1 is SNHLY and CDR2 is FYNNEI. With V trimmed by 6 bases and J by 12 bases, 18 bases remained unmatched. For the CDR3, the DNA is TGTGCCAGCAGGGCCGGGCTAGCGGGAGGGACCACAATGACGCAGTTCTTC. Residues: CASRAGLAGGTTMTQFF.

The chain couples TRBV19 to TRBJ2-2; 8 bases are shared with TRBD1. Germline assignment: CDR1 LNHDA and CDR2 SQIVND (reference sequence). This CDR3 region has 16 residues. V shed 3 bases, J shed 7 bases, and the junction held 10 bases outside the gene matches. The CDR3 loop reads CASSIPDRGGFGELFF. Written as DNA, the CDR3 is TGTGCCAGTAGTATCCCCGACAGGGGTGGCTTCGGGGAGCTGTTTTTT.

This clone was observed once. The chain is built from TRBV19 and TRBJ2-7; TRBD2 agrees at 8 bases. This CDR3 region has 16 residues. The germline V gene has CDR1 LNHDA and CDR2 SQIVND (reference sequence). V dropped 3 bases and J dropped 2; count of bases not matched to a gene: 9. The CDR3 bases are TGTGCCAGTAGTATGGTCGGACTAGCCGACCCCTACGAGCAGTACTTC. As protein: CASSMVGLADPYEQYF.

The chain has TRBV9 and TRBJ1-1; TRBD1 might be the D (5 bases). CDR3 size: 15 residues. Germline CDR1 is SGDLS and CDR2 is YYNGEE. V lost 0 bases and J 1 base, leaving 10 bases between the germline ends. DNA for the CDR3: TGTGCCAGCAGCGTAGTCGGAGGGGAGAACACTGAAGCTTTCTTT. Protein sequence: CASSVVGGENTEAFF.

The chain carries TRBV18 and TRBJ2-2, with D possibly matching TRBD1 (5 bases). From germline, CDR1 is KGHSH and CDR2 LQKENI. Trimming cost V 4 bases and J 1 base, with 16 bases left between them. This CDR3 region has 17 residues. The CDR3 is CASSLLLGRRNTGELFF. DNA of the CDR3: TGTGCCAGCTCACTCCTTTTGGGGCGGAGGAACACCGGGGAGCTGTTTTTT.

The rearrangement joins TRBV11-1 to TRBJ1-4; D may be TRBD1 (5 bases). Germline V gene data show CDR1 as SGHAT and CDR2 as FQDESV (reference sequence). The CDR3 sequence is 14 residues long. With 2 bases removed from V and 7 bases from J, the gap between germline ends came to 11 bases. CDR3 nucleotide sequence: TGTGCCAGCAGCTTACAGGGTAAAGCTGAAAAACTGTTTTTT. Translating gives CASSLQGKAEKLFF.

The chain is built from TRBV4-1 and TRBJ2-2, with TRBD2 matching 12 bases. Germline-derived CDR1 and CDR2 are MGHRA and YSYEKL. V gave up 1 base and J gave up 6 bases; unmatched junction bases: 3. The CDR3 covers 16 residues. CDR3 sequence (DNA): TGCGCCAGCAGCCAAGGGGCTAGCGGGAGGGCCGGGGAGCTGTTTTTT. Protein sequence: CASSQGASGRAGELFF.

The rearrangement joins TRBV18 to TRBJ1-6, with 8 positions matching TRBD1. The CDR3 contains 15 residues. Losses at the gene ends were 1 base for V and 10 bases for J; bases not matched to a gene: 6. CDR1 is KGHSH, CDR2 LQKENI, per germline. The DNA for the CDR3 is TGTGCCAGCTCACCACGGACAGGGAGCGACTCACCCCTCCACTTT. It encodes CASSPRTGSDSPLHF.

The CDR3 here is CASRTRTGIMNTEAFF. CDR3 in DNA: TGCGCCAGCAGGACTCGGACAGGGATAATGAACACTGAAGCTTTCTTT. The V call is TRBV23-1, the J call TRBJ1-1; 8 nucleotides match TRBD1. Being an ORF, TRBV23-1 has a function that is uncertain. The J segment lost 0 bases and the V segment lost 6 bases, leaving 9 bases of the junction unmatched. This CDR3 has 16 residues.

This clone was counted only a few times. In nucleotides, the CDR3 is TGTGCCAGCAGCCAATCTATCGACAATTCACCCCTCCACTTT. It encodes CASSQSIDNSPLHF. This rearrangement joins TRBV16 to TRBJ1-6; D remains unclear. Deletions cut 0 bases from V and 7 bases from J, with 7 bases between. Looked up from germline, CDR1 is KGHSY and CDR2 is FQNENV. The CDR3 totals 14 residues.

This chain joins TRBV5-1 and TRBJ1-5; D ambiguous. This CDR3 comprises 12 residues. The V end lost 4 bases, the J end lost 7 bases, and 9 bases lay between the germline ends. Germline CDR1 and CDR2: SGHRS and YFSETQ. The CDR3 DNA sequence: TGCGCCAGCAGCCCAGATGGGCAGCCCCAGCATTTT. It translates to CASSPDGQPQHF.

The V gene is TRBV12-3 or TRBV12-4, the J gene TRBJ1-1, with D unclear. The germline V and J ends were trimmed by 6 bases and 11 bases, with 13 bases remaining between them. This CDR3 has 11 residues. CDR3 sequence (DNA): TGTGCCAGCAGCCCGAGCAGGAGGGCTTTCTTT. The encoded protein is CASSPSRRAFF.

This chain uses TRBV4-3 with TRBJ2-1; D perhaps matches TRBD2 (6 bases). Trimming took off 1 base at V and 0 bases at J, with 13 bases between the two ends. The length of the CDR3 is 17 residues. The V gene's germline CDR1 is LGHNA and CDR2 YSLEER. For the CDR3, the DNA is TGCGCCAGCAGCCAAGCCGGGACTGGGGTCTCCTACAATGAGCAGTTCTTC. Protein sequence: CASSQAGTGVSYNEQFF.